Following are 24 T cell receptor beta chains from one sample sequenced in a study of molecular identifiers for immune sequencing clone quantification. TCRdb re-called the PCR reads through MiXCR, storing one row per CDR3 protein. The data show hundreds of thousands of distinct CDR3 sequences, over 20% seen once. Source material: naive CD8+ T cells from blood, with Jurkat cell RNA spiked in. Regarding subset: FACS-sorted CD8+CD4-CCR7+CD45RA+ naive T cells. The receptors derive from a human donor in good health. Some libraries in this study had Jurkat cell RNA spiked in.

This clonotype was recorded a few times. The chain couples TRBV27 to TRBJ2-7; 7 positions match TRBD1. Per germline, CDR1 MNHEY and CDR2 SMNVEV (reference sequence). With 0 bases clipped from V and 4 bases from J, the junction kept 9 bases outside the gene matches. The CDR3 spans 16 residues. The DNA of the CDR3 is TGTGCCAGCAGTTTATCTTCACAGGGGTTGCCATACGAGCAGTACTTC. Its protein is CASSLSSQGLPYEQYF.

V usage is TRBV27 and J usage is TRBJ2-5; 10 bases are a match to TRBD1. With 8 bases clipped from V and 5 bases from J, the junction kept 5 bases outside the gene matches. The CDR3 is made up of 13 amino acids. CDR1 and CDR2 from the germline V gene are MNHEY and SMNVEV (reference sequence). The CDR3 nucleotides are TGTGCCAGCGGGACAGGGGTTGGGGAGACCCAGTACTTC. The encoded protein is CASGTGVGETQYF.

In this sample, this clonotype turned up many times. The chain employs TRBV12-5 and TRBJ1-2, with 10 bases lining up with TRBD1. The CDR3 totals 13 residues. V lost 5 bases and J lost 8; bases outside the gene matches: 5. Germline V CDR1 and CDR2: LGHNT, FRNRAP. CDR3 DNA: TGTGCTAGTGGTGCGGGACAGGGGCGCGGCTACACCTTC. Its translation: CASGAGQGRGYTF.

On this clonotype itself: A read error may account for a junction end that differs from germline. The chain links TRBV4-1 to TRBJ1-5, with D hard to call. The germline V gene encodes CDR1 MGHRA and CDR2 YSYEKL. The length of the CDR3 is 17 residues. The CDR3 DNA reads as TGCGCCAGCAGCCAACTCCTCAGCCCAGACGGCAATCGGCCCCAGCATTTT. Encoded protein: CASSQLLSPDGNRPQHF.

This clonotype was picked up many times. The rearrangement links TRBV7-9 to TRBJ1-5; D is unclear. V was trimmed by 5 bases and J by 4 bases, leaving 12 bases between them. CDR1 is SEHNR, CDR2 FQNEAQ, per germline (reference sequence). This CDR3 has 14 residues. The chain's CDR3 is CASSRSHENQPQHF. For the CDR3, the DNA is TGTGCCAGCAGCCGATCGCATGAGAATCAGCCCCAGCATTTT.

In the case of this clonotype: A much larger clone differs from this one at a single base, so this may be a read error. J is TRBJ2-2 and V is TRBV20-1; 7 nucleotides line up with TRBD2. J was trimmed by 7 bases and V by 2 bases; bases with no gene match: 4. The CDR3 is 13 amino acids. CDR1 is DFQATT and CDR2 is SNEGSKA in the germline V gene (reference sequence). CDR3 in amino acids: CSARRGDNGELFF. The CDR3, as DNA: TGCAGTGCTAGACGGGGGGATAACGGGGAGCTGTTTTTT.

This sequence joins TRBV5-8 and TRBJ2-7; D tentatively reads TRBD1 or TRBD2 (5 bases each). Trimming removed 4 bases at V and 1 base at J, with 9 bases between. This CDR3 spans 13 amino acids. The germline V gene has CDR1 SGHTS and CDR2 YDEGEE. CDR3 residues: CASSRDPSYEQYF. As DNA, the CDR3 is TGTGCCAGCAGCAGGGACCCATCCTACGAGCAGTACTTC.

At least ten counts were recorded for this clonotype. The chain has TRBV12-3 or TRBV12-4 and TRBJ2-1, with D unclear. The CDR3 is 13 residues long. V shed 6 bases and J shed 12 bases, with 18 bases lying between them. The CDR3: CASSPFANEGQFF. The CDR3 DNA follows: TGTGCCAGCAGCCCGTTTGCCAATGAAGGGCAGTTCTTC.

This clonotype was seen many times. V gene TRBV27 combines with J gene TRBJ2-5; TRBD1 might be the D (5 bases). CDR1 is MNHEY, CDR2 SMNVEV, per germline (reference sequence). V lost 2 bases, J lost 1 base, and 14 bases lay in between. The CDR3 is 16 amino acids. The CDR3 sequence is CASSLNQGSFQETQYF. CDR3 DNA sequence: TGTGCCAGCAGTTTAAATCAGGGCAGCTTCCAAGAGACCCAGTACTTC.

This clonotype was found many times. The chain employs TRBV4-1 and TRBJ2-1, with D possibly matching TRBD2 (5 bases). This CDR3 contains 14 residues. Germline V gene lookup returns CDR1 MGHRA and CDR2 YSYEKL. V was trimmed by 0 bases and J by 8 bases, leaving 11 bases between them. CDR3 protein: CASSQDLRVDEQFF. CDR3 sequence (DNA): TGCGCCAGCAGCCAAGATCTGAGGGTCGATGAGCAGTTCTTC.

Only one count was recorded for this clonotype. One end of the junction is discordant with germline, which a read error may explain. The genes are TRBV9 and TRBJ2-2; maybe TRBD2 (6 bases). From germline, CDR1 is SGDLS and CDR2 YYNGEE. The CDR3 sequence is 17 residues long. DNA of the CDR3: TGTGCCAGCGGCGTAGAGCTGGCGGGGCTTAACACCGGGGAGCTGTTTTTT. Translating gives CASGVELAGLNTGELFF.

The rearrangement links TRBV28 to TRBJ1-4; D gene unclear. Germline assignment: CDR1 MDHEN and CDR2 SYDVKM. The CDR3 loop spans 15 amino acids. The V end lost 2 bases, the J end lost 8 bases, and 15 bases lay between the germline ends. The DNA of the CDR3 is TGTGCCAGCAGTTTACTAGACGATACCGGGGAAAAACTGTTTTTT. Residues: CASSLLDDTGEKLFF.

This clonotype was picked up many times. The chain has TRBV2 and TRBJ2-1; 9 nucleotides align to TRBD1. Germline values: CDR1 SNHLY, CDR2 FYNNEI. The CDR3 sequence is 10 residues long. V lost 10 bases to trimming and J lost 15 bases; unmatched junction nucleotides: 7. The CDR3 here is CATEDRGTFF. CDR3 nucleotides: TGTGCCACCGAAGACAGGGGGACGTTCTTC.

This clonotype was found a few times. V gene TRBV23-1 combines with J gene TRBJ2-3; 8 bases are a match to TRBD1. TRBV23-1 is labeled an ORF, and its function is uncertain. V shed 2 bases and J 2 bases; nucleotides not matched to a gene: 6. The CDR3 runs 16 residues. The DNA for the CDR3 is TGCGCCAGCAGTCAAATAGAGGGACAGGACACAGATACGCAGTATTTT. This translates into CASSQIEGQDTDTQYF.

A word on this clonotype: Being one base from a much bigger clone, this may be a read error. V gene TRBV5-6 combines with J gene TRBJ2-5; 10 nucleotides align to TRBD2. After removal of 3 bases from V and 2 bases from J, the junction contained 7 bases not matched to a gene. There are 16 residues in the CDR3. CDR1 is SGHDT and CDR2 is YYEEEE in the germline V gene. The CDR3 nucleotides are TGTGCCAGCAGCTATTCACTAGCGGGGCCACAAGAGACCCAGTACTTC. It specifies CASSYSLAGPQETQYF.

This clonotype was counted a few times. The chain uses TRBV4-1 and TRBJ2-1; D unclear. The V end was cut by 5 bases, the J end by 9 bases, with 5 bases between. Germline CDR1 reads MGHRA; CDR2 reads YSYEKL. The CDR3 consists of 10 residues. This chain's CDR3 is CASSSGEQFF. CDR3 nucleotides: TGCGCCAGCAGCTCCGGTGAGCAGTTCTTC.

Comment on this clonotype: A single base separates this from a much larger clone, so it may be a read error. The CDR3 does not end in the conserved phenylalanine or tryptophan, so this is likely a read error. This CDR3 is CASSLVWPRTGQAEAFL. CDR3 bases: TGCGCCAGCAGCTTGGTATGGCCGCGAACAGGACAGGCTGAAGCTTTCCTT. This rearrangement joins TRBV5-1 to TRBJ1-1, with TRBD1 matching over 7 bases. Looked up from germline, CDR1 is SGHRS and CDR2 is YFSETQ. The CDR3 has 17 amino acids. J lost 6 bases, V lost 0 bases, and 14 bases had no gene match.

The chain joins TRBV27 to TRBJ2-7; TRBD2 matches at 7 bases. Germline V gene lookup returns CDR1 MNHEY and CDR2 SMNVEV (reference sequence). Trimming at V came to 11 bases and at J to 6 bases, leaving 13 bases not matched to a gene. The CDR3 runs 13 residues. The CDR3 DNA reads as TGTGCCTCGGGTGCTCTAGGGAGGGCCGAGCAGTACTTC. Its translation is CASGALGRAEQYF.

With respect to this clonotype: A much larger clone lies a single base off, so this may be a read error. The genes are TRBV29-1 and TRBJ2-7; D is perhaps TRBD2 (6 bases). Germline values: CDR1 SQVTM, CDR2 ANQGSEA. This CDR3 has 15 residues. CDR3 region: CGVEDSGVQENEQYF. Written as DNA, the CDR3 is TGCGGCGTTGAAGATTCGGGGGTACAGGAAAACGAGCAGTACTTC.

There are many counts of this clonotype. The chain uses TRBV7-9 and TRBJ2-3; a weak D match, TRBD1 (6 bases). The CDR3 sequence is 12 residues long. Looked up from germline, CDR1 is SEHNR and CDR2 is FQNEAQ (reference sequence). Trimming pared 8 bases from V and 6 bases from J, leaving 12 bases between. The DNA of the CDR3 is TGTGCCAGCGCCCTGGGGGCGGATACGCAGTATTTT. It translates to CASALGADTQYF.

This clonotype was counted ten times or more. The chain combines TRBV18 with TRBJ2-3; 8 nucleotides agree with TRBD2. CDR3 size: 15 residues. The V segment lost 6 bases and the J segment 4 bases; nucleotides outside the gene matches: 9. Germline CDR1 and CDR2: KGHSH and LQKENI. The CDR3 reads CASSPPAGAPDTQYF. The CDR3, as DNA: TGTGCCAGCTCGCCTCCAGCGGGAGCCCCAGATACGCAGTATTTT.

The table lists this clonotype with many counts. This chain uses TRBV13 with TRBJ2-6, with TRBD1 matching over 11 bases. This CDR3 is built from 17 residues. CDR1 PRHDT and CDR2 FYEKMQ come from the germline V gene (reference sequence). Trimming at V came to 5 bases and at J to 3 bases, leaving 6 bases not matched to a gene. For the CDR3, the DNA is TGTGCCAGCAGCGTGGGACAGGGGGTATATGGGGCCAACGTCCTGACTTTC. Encoded protein: CASSVGQGVYGANVLTF.

In regard to this clonotype: With a much larger clone just one base away, this may be a read error. V is TRBV30 and J is TRBJ2-2; maybe TRBD2 (5 bases). The CDR3 covers 13 residues. CDR1 is GTSNPN, CDR2 SVGIG, per germline (reference sequence). For the CDR3, the DNA is TGTGCCTGGAGCTTGCTTACCACCGGGGAGCGGTTTTTT. Translated: CAWSLLTTGERFF.

This clonotype has at least ten counts. V and J are TRBV7-9 and TRBJ2-5; perhaps TRBD1 as D (5 bases). V gave up 1 base and J gave up 5 bases, with 11 bases separating them. Germline assignment: CDR1 SEHNR and CDR2 FQNEAQ (reference sequence). This CDR3 is 14 amino acids long. CDR3 nucleotide sequence: TGTGCCAGCAGCTTAGTAGCAGGGTTTGAGACCCAGTACTTC. Translating it yields CASSLVAGFETQYF.